The 9 T cell receptor beta chains reported below all come from one sample, sequenced in a study of identical twins. TCRdb itself ran the 5' RACE reads through MiXCR, one entry per CDR3 protein. The sample includes hundreds of thousands of distinct CDR3 sequences, around 20% of them seen just once. These data were also filed under a second study, of T cells expressing NK-cell markers.

Sample: PBMCs. The source of these receptors is a woman aged 18-29 years in good health.

This clonotype was picked up a small number of times. V is TRBV5-1 and J is TRBJ1-2; D is unclear. In germline, CDR1 is SGHRS, CDR2 YFSETQ. CDR3 length equals 15 residues. V dropped 5 bases and J dropped 4 bases, with 18 bases sitting between them. The CDR3 bases are TGCGCCAGCAGTGGGTGGCAGGCCGCAACCTATGGCTACACCTTC. This translates into CASSGWQAATYGYTF.

V is TRBV7-2 and J is TRBJ2-5; 11 bases map to TRBD2. The trim removed 5 bases at V and 5 bases at J, leaving 4 bases unmatched. The CDR3 runs to 14 residues. Looked up from germline, CDR1 is SGHTA and CDR2 is FQGNSA. CDR3 in DNA: TGTGCCAGCAGCATTAGCGGGGGGGGCGAGACCCAGTACTTC. Protein product: CASSISGGGETQYF.

Only a few counts were recorded for this clonotype. V is TRBV29-1 and J is TRBJ1-2; TRBD1 is a possible D gene (5 bases). The CDR3 spans 13 residues. CDR1 is SQVTM, CDR2 ANQGSEA, per germline. Trimming stripped 4 bases from V and 4 bases from J, with 13 bases between. The CDR3 spells CSVVVAGGYGYTF. The CDR3 bases are TGCAGCGTTGTTGTGGCCGGGGGCTATGGCTACACCTTC.

This rearrangement joins TRBV20-1 to TRBJ2-1; the D gene is possibly TRBD2 (6 bases). The CDR3 contains 15 residues. With 2 bases removed from V and 0 bases from J, the gap between germline ends came to 11 bases. Germline V gene sequence: CDR1 DFQATT, CDR2 SNEGSKA (reference sequence). In nucleotides, the CDR3 is TGCAGTGCTAGACCACTAGCCACCTCCTACAATGAGCAGTTCTTC. Translating it yields CSARPLATSYNEQFF.

This clonotype was seen more than once but under ten times. V gene TRBV18 combines with J gene TRBJ2-7; D not certain. The CDR3 consists of 14 residues. CDR1 KGHSH and CDR2 LQKENI come from the germline V gene. V shed 1 base and J shed 1 base, with 8 bases lying between them. Here the CDR3 DNA reads TGTGCCAGCTCACCACTGGCCGGATCCTACGAGCAGTACTTC. Translated: CASSPLAGSYEQYF. Together with reference TRBV18 and TRBJ2-7, the CDR3 gives the full variable domain: NAGVMQNPRHLVRRRGQEARLRCSPMKGHSHVYWYRQLPEEGLKFMVYLQKENIIDESGMPKERFSAEFPKEGPSILRIQQVVRGDSAAYFCASSPLAGSYEQYFGPGTRLTVT.

The J gene is TRBJ2-1, the V gene TRBV30, with 8 bases lining up with TRBD2. V shed 2 bases, J shed 3 bases, and the junction held 6 bases outside the gene matches. CDR1 and CDR2 from the germline V gene are GTSNPN and SVGIG (reference sequence). The length of the CDR3 is 15 residues. The DNA for the CDR3 is TGTGCCTGGAGTTCAACGGGGGGGATCTACAATGAGCAGTTCTTC. Residues: CAWSSTGGIYNEQFF.

This clonotype has only one observation. This chain connects TRBV5-5 to TRBJ2-7; D is ambiguous. Germline V gene lookup returns CDR1 SGHKS and CDR2 YYEKEE (reference sequence). The length of the CDR3 is 11 residues. Trimming took off 6 bases at V and 0 bases at J, with 4 bases between the two ends. In nucleotides, the CDR3 is TGTGCCAGCATAAGCTCCTACGAGCAGTACTTC. This translates into CASISSYEQYF.

This clonotype was detected a few times. The chain combines TRBV2 with TRBJ2-3; D not certain. V was cut by 4 bases and J by 4 bases, with 9 bases left in between. CDR1 is SNHLY and CDR2 is FYNNEI in the germline V gene. The CDR3 contains 13 residues. The CDR3 region has the DNA TGTGCCAGCAGTGTGGTCCCACCAGATACGCAGTATTTT. This sequence encodes CASSVVPPDTQYF.

This clonotype turned up a few times. The chain couples TRBV14 to TRBJ2-3; the match to TRBD2 covers 10 bases. This CDR3 region has 14 residues. Germline V gene sequence: CDR1 SGHDN, CDR2 FVKESK. The V gene end was trimmed by 4 bases and the J gene end by 4 bases; junction bases not matched to a gene: 2. In nucleotides, the CDR3 is TGTGCCAGCAGCCGCGGACTAGCGGCAGATACGCAGTATTTT. It is translated as CASSRGLAADTQYF. Looking up the rest from reference TRBV14 and TRBJ2-3 gives the full variable domain: EAGVTQFPSHSVIEKGQTVTLRCDPISGHDNLYWYRRVMGKEIKFLLHFVKESKQDESGMPNNRFLAERTGGTYSTLKVQPAELEDSGVYFCASSRGLAADTQYFGPGTRLTVL.